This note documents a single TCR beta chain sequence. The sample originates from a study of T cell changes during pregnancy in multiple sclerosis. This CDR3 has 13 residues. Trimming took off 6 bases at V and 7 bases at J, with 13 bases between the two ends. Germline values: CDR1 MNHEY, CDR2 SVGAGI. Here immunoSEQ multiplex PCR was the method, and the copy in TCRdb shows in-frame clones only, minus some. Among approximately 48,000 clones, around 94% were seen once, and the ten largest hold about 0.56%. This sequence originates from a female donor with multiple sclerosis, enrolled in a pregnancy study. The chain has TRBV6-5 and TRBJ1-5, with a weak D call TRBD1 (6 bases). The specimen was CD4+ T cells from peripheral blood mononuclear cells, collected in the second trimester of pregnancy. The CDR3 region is CASRGQGNQPQHF. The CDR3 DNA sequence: TGTGCCAGCAGAGGGCAGGGGAACCAGCCCCAGCATTTT.